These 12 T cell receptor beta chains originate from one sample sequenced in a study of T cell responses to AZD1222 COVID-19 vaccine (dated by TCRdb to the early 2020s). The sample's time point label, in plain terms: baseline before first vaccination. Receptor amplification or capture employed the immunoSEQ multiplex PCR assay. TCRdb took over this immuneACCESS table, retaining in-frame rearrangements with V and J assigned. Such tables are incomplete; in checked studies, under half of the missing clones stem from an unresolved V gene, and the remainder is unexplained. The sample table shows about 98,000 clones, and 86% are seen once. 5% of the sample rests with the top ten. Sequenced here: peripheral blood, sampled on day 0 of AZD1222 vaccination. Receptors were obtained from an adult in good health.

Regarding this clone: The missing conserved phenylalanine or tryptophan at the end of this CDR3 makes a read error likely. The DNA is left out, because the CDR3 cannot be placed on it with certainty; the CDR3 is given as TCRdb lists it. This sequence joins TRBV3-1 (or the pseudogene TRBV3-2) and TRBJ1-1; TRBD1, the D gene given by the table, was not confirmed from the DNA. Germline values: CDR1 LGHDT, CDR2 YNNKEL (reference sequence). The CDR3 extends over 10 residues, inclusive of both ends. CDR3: CASSQTGQGV.

The CDR3: CASSPSQLGPYNSPLHF. The CDR3 DNA reads as TGTGCCAGCAGTCCCAGTCAGCTGGGCCCCTATAATTCACCCCTCCACTTT. The chain couples TRBV27 to TRBJ1-6, with unresolved D. Germline V lookup: CDR1 MNHEY, CDR2 SMNVEV (reference sequence). V lost 5 bases and J lost 2, with 16 bases in between. CDR3 length: 17 residues.

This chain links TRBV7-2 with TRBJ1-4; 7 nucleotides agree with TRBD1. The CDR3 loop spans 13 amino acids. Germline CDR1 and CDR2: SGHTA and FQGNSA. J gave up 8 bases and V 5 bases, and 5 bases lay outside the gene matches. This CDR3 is CASSENRGEKLFF. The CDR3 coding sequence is TGTGCCAGCAGCGAAAACAGGGGCGAAAAACTGTTTTTT.

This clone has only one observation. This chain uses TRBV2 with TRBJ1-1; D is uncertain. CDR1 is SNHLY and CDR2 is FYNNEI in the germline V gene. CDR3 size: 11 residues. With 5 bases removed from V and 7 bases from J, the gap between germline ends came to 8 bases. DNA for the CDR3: TGTGCCAGCAGTTACGACGGTGAAGCTTTCTTT. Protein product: CASSYDGEAFF.

The CDR3: CASKLRDTQYF. The CDR3 region has the DNA TGTGCCAGTAAACTTCGCGATACGCAGTATTTT. The chain employs TRBV2 and TRBJ2-3, with no clear D. V lost 9 bases, J lost 6 bases, and 10 bases lay in between. The CDR3 is made up of 11 amino acids. Germline V lookup: CDR1 SNHLY, CDR2 FYNNEI.

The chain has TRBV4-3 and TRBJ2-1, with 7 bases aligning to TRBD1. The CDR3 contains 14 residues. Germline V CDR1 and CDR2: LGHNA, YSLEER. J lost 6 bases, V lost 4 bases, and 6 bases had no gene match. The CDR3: CASSLLQGSNEQFF. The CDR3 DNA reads TGCGCCAGCAGCCTGCTACAGGGGTCCAATGAGCAGTTCTTC.

CDR3 sequence: CASSYLGTSLYNEQFF. Here the CDR3 DNA reads TGTGCCAGCAGTTATCTAGGGACATCACTTTACAATGAGCAGTTCTTC. The V and J genes are TRBV27 and TRBJ2-1, with D tentatively TRBD1 (6 bases). CDR3 size: 16 residues. V lost 4 bases and J 4 bases, leaving 17 bases between the germline ends. CDR1 and CDR2 (germline): MNHEY, SMNVEV (reference sequence).

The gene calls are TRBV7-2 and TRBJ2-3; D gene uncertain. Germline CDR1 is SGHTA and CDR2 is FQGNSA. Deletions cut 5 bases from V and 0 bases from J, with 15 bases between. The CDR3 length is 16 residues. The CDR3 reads CASSPRADPSTDTQYF. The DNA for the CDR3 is TGTGCCAGCAGCCCTAGGGCAGATCCTAGCACAGATACGCAGTATTTT.

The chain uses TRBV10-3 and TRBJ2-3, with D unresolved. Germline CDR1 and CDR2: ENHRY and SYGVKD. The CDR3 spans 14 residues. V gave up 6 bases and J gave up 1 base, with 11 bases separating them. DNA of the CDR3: TGTGCCATCAGGGGCGATCTCGGCACAGATACGCAGTATTTT. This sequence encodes CAIRGDLGTDTQYF.

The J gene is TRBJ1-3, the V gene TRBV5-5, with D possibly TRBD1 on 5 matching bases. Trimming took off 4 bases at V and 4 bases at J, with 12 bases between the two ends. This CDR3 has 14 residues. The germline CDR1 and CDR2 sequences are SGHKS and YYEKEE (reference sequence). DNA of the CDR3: TGTGCCAGCAGCCCGGGACTCTGGGGAAACACCATATATTTT. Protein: CASSPGLWGNTIYF.

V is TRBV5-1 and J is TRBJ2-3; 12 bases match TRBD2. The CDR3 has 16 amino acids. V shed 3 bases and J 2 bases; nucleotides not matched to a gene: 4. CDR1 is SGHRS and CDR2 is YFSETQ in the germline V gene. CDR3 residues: CASSSTSGGPTDTQYF. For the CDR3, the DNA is TGCGCCAGCAGCTCGACTAGCGGGGGCCCCACAGATACGCAGTATTTT.

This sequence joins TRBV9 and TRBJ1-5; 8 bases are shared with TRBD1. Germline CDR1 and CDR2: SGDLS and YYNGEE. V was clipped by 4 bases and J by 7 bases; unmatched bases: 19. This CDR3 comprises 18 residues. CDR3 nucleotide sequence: TGTGCCAGCAGCTTGAGGGGGGAGGCGGACAGGGAAGAACAGCCCCAGCATTTT. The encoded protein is CASSLRGEADREEQPQHF.